This TCR beta chain was profiled in a study of blood T cell repertoires in COVID-19. The data were produced by immunoSEQ multiplex PCR, yet TCRdb's version contains in-frame clones alone and is incomplete. This sample has 210,000 or so clones, with about four fifths found just once. CDR3 length: 14 amino acids. Germline V lookup: CDR1 WSHSY, CDR2 SAAADI. V gave up 6 bases and J gave up 8 bases; unmatched junction bases: 12. The sequence derives from a man in his fifties or sixties with active or convalescent COVID-19. The chain joins TRBV10-2 to TRBJ1-2; 7 bases match TRBD1. What was sequenced was peripheral blood. Written as DNA, the CDR3 is TGCGCCAGCAGAGGACAAGGGGGCATAGGCGGCTACACCTTC. Protein sequence: CASRGQGGIGGYTF.